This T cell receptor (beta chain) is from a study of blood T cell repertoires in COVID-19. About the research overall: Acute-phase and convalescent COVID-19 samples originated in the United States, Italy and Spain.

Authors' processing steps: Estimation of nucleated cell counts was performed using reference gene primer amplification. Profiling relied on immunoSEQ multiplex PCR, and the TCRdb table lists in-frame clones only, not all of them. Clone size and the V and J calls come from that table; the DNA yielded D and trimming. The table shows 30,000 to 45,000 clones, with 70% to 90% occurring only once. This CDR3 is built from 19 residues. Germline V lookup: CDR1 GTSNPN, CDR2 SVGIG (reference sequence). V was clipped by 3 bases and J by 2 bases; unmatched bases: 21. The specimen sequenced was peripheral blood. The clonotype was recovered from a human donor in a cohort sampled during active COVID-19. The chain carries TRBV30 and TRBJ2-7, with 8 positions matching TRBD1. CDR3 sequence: CAWRTHALGAGGSPYEQYF. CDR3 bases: TGTGCCTGGAGGACTCACGCGCTGGGGGCAGGGGGCTCCCCCTACGAGCAGTACTTC.